What follows describes a single TCR beta chain. The data are from a study of brain T cells in children with intractable seizures. Using immunoSEQ multiplex PCR, the repertoire was profiled, and TCRdb retains in-frame clones only, with some absent. The sample carries around 80,000 clones, around nine tenths recorded once. The CDR3 is 15 residues long. Trimming removed 0 bases from V and 2 bases from J; junction bases left unmatched: 3. Germline V gene sequence: CDR1 SGDLS, CDR2 YYNGEE. This rearrangement joins TRBV9 to TRBJ2-3, with 7 bases lining up with TRBD2. The receptor was isolated from a girl aged 2-10 years with Rasmussen encephalitis and intractable seizures. The sequenced sample was peripheral blood, obtained at surgery. The CDR3 is CASSVAAGTTDTQYF. CDR3 nucleotides: TGTGCCAGCAGCGTAGCAGCGGGAACCACAGATACGCAGTATTTT.